Each of the 12 T cell receptor beta chains below was sequenced from the same sample in a study of siplizumab effects on memory and regulatory T cells. The data were produced by immunoSEQ multiplex PCR, yet TCRdb's version contains in-frame clones alone and is incomplete. The sample carries tens of thousands of clones, less than 85% recorded once. The specimen was memory CD4+ T cells sorted from blood. The receptor source for this set is a human donor in good health.

This rearrangement joins TRBV5-1 to TRBJ2-3; perhaps TRBD1 as D (6 bases). V was trimmed by 5 bases and J by 4 bases, leaving 11 bases between them. The CDR3 sequence is 13 residues long. Germline-derived CDR1 and CDR2 are SGHRS and YFSETQ. Here the CDR3 DNA reads TGCGCCAGCAGTTACCCAGGGGCAGATACGCAGTATTTT. It yields the protein CASSYPGADTQYF.

This chain connects TRBV25-1 to TRBJ1-1; 7 nucleotides match TRBD1. V gave up 4 bases and J gave up 1 base; unmatched junction bases: 3. Germline V gene lookup returns CDR1 MGHDK and CDR2 SYGVNS. This CDR3 is built from 14 residues. CDR3 sequence reads: CASSAGQKNTEAFF. For the CDR3, the DNA is TGTGCCAGCAGTGCGGGACAGAAGAACACTGAAGCTTTCTTT.

This clone was recorded a few times. The chain couples TRBV9 to TRBJ2-5; 12 nucleotides match TRBD2. Germline CDR1 and CDR2: SGDLS and YYNGEE. The V gene end was trimmed by 2 bases and the J gene end by 2 bases; junction bases not matched to a gene: 1. The CDR3 consists of 15 residues. CDR3 coding DNA: TGTGCCAGCAGCGTGGGGACTAGCGGGCAAGAGACCCAGTACTTC. Translation gives CASSVGTSGQETQYF.

The rearrangement uses TRBV6-1 and TRBJ2-7; D is ambiguous. V gave up 1 base and J gave up 1 base, with 2 bases separating them. CDR3 length: 12 amino acids. Germline CDR1 MNHNS, CDR2 SASEGT. CDR3 DNA sequence: TGTGCCAGCAGTGAAGGATCCTACGAGCAGTACTTC. This codes for CASSEGSYEQYF.

The chain employs TRBV2 and TRBJ2-3; D might be TRBD2 (6 bases). The V gene lost 11 bases and the J gene lost 1 base, with 13 bases spanning the gap. CDR3 size: 13 residues. The germline gives CDR1 SNHLY, CDR2 FYNNEI. The CDR3 nucleotides are TGTGCCGTTCCGGGACTGCGCACAGATACGCAGTATTTT. This codes for CAVPGLRTDTQYF.

The V and J genes are TRBV11-2 and TRBJ2-1; 13 positions match TRBD2. The CDR3 sequence is 13 residues long. V lost 5 bases to trimming and J lost 10 bases; unmatched junction nucleotides: 2. Germline-derived CDR1 and CDR2 are SGHAT and FQNNGV. CDR3 nucleotides: TGTGCCAGCAGCGTGGGACTAGCGGGGGAGCAGTTCTTC. Its translation is CASSVGLAGEQFF.

Here the CDR3 DNA reads TGTGCCAGCTCACCCAAACAGGGGAATATCGTCTACGAGCAGTACTTC. Residues: CASSPKQGNIVYEQYF. The chain uses TRBV18 and TRBJ2-7; 7 bases align to TRBD1. CDR1 is KGHSH, CDR2 LQKENI, per germline. V lost 3 bases, J lost 3 bases, and 11 bases stayed unmatched. The CDR3 is 16 residues long.

The V gene is TRBV19, the J gene TRBJ2-3; D remains ambiguous. The CDR3 extends over 12 amino acids. Germline lookup yields CDR1 LNHDA and CDR2 SQIVND (reference sequence). Trimming took off 5 bases at V and 3 bases at J, with 6 bases between the two ends. CDR3 DNA: TGTGCCAGTAGTGCGGAAACAGATACGCAGTATTTT. It is translated as CASSAETDTQYF.

This chain connects TRBV2 to TRBJ1-2, with 9 positions matching TRBD1. Germline V gene sequence: CDR1 SNHLY, CDR2 FYNNEI. The CDR3 has 14 residues. Trimming took 5 bases from V and 5 from J; bases not matched to a gene: 6. For the CDR3, the DNA is TGTGCCAGCAGTACCTGGACAGGGGAATATGGCTACACCTTC. It specifies CASSTWTGEYGYTF. Looking up the rest from reference TRBV2 and TRBJ1-2 gives the full variable domain: EPEVTQTPSHQVTQMGQEVILRCVPISNHLYFYWYRQILGQKVEFLVSFYNNEISEKSEIFDDQFSVERPDGSNFTLKIRSTKLEDSAMYFCASSTWTGEYGYTFGSGTRLTVV.

The chain couples TRBV5-1 to TRBJ2-5; unclear D gene. V was trimmed by 0 bases and J by 5 bases, leaving 8 bases between them. Germline CDR1 and CDR2: SGHRS and YFSETQ. The CDR3 has 13 residues. The DNA of the CDR3 is TGCGCCAGCAGCTTGGTCCTAGTCGAGACCCAGTACTTC. It specifies CASSLVLVETQYF.

The chain couples TRBV28 to TRBJ2-7; possibly TRBD1 or TRBD2 for D (5 bases each). This CDR3 spans 13 amino acids. Germline CDR1 and CDR2: MDHEN and SYDVKM. Deletions cut 7 bases from V and 5 bases from J, with 15 bases between. CDR3 sequence (DNA): TGTGCCAGCATGGAGGACACTACTAACGAGCAGTACTTC. Residues: CASMEDTTNEQYF.

V and J are TRBV2 and TRBJ2-3; no clear D. Trimming stripped 3 bases from V and 0 bases from J, with 10 bases between. Germline loops: CDR1 SNHLY, CDR2 FYNNEI. The CDR3 runs 15 residues. The CDR3: CASSDQLSSTDTQYF. The CDR3 region has the DNA TGTGCCAGCAGTGACCAACTATCTAGCACAGATACGCAGTATTTT.